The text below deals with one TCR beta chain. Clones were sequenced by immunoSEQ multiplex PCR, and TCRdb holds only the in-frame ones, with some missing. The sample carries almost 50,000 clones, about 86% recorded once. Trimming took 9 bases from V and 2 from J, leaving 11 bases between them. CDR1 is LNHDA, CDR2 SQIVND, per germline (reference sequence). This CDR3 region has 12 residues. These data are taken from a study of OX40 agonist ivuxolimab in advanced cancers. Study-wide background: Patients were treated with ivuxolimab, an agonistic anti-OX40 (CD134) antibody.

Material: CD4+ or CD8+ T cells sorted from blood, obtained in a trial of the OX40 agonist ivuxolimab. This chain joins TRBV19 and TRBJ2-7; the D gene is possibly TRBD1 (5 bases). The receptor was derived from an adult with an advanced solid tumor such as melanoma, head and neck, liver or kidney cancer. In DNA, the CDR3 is TGTGCCAGCAGCAGGGATACCTACGAGCAGTACTTC. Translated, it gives CASSRDTYEQYF.